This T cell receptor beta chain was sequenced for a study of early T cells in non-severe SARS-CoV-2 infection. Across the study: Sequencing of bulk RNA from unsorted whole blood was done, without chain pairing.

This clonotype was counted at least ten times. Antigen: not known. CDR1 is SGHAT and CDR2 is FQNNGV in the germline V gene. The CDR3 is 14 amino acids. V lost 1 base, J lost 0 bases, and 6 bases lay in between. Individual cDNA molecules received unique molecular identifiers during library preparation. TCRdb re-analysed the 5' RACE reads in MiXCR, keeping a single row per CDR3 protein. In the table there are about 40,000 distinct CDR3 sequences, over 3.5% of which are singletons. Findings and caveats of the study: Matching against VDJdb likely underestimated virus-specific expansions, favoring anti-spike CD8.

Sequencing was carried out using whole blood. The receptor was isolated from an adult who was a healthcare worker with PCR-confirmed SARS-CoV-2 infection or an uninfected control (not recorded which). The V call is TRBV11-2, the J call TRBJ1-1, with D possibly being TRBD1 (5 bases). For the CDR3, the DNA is TGTGCCAGCAGCTTAGGGGGCGTGAACACTGAAGCTTTCTTT. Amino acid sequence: CASSLGGVNTEAFF.